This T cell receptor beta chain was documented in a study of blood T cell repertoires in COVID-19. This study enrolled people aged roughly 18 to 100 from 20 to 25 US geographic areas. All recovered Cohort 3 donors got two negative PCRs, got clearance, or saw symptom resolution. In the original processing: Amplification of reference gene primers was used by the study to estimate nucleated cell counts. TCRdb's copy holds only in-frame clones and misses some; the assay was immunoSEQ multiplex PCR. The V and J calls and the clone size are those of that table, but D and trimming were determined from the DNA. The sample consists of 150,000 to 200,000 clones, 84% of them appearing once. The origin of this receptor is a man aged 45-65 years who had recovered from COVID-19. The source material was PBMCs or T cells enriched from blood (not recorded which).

This CDR3 is CSVQQGPGNTIYF. CDR3 coding DNA: TGCAGCGTTCAACAGGGTCCTGGAAACACCATATATTTT. The gene calls are TRBV29-1 and TRBJ1-3, with D possibly being TRBD1 (6 bases). The CDR3 contains 13 residues. V shed 5 bases and J shed 2 bases, with 10 bases lying between them. Germline V gives CDR1 SQVTM, CDR2 ANQGSEA. Combining the CDR3 with reference TRBV29-1 and TRBJ1-3 gives the whole variable domain SAVISQKPSRDICQRGTSLTIQCQVDSQVTMMFWYRQQPGQSLTLIATANQGSEATYESGFVIDKFPISRPNLTFSTLTVSNMSPEDSSIYLCSVQQGPGNTIYFGEGSWLTVV.